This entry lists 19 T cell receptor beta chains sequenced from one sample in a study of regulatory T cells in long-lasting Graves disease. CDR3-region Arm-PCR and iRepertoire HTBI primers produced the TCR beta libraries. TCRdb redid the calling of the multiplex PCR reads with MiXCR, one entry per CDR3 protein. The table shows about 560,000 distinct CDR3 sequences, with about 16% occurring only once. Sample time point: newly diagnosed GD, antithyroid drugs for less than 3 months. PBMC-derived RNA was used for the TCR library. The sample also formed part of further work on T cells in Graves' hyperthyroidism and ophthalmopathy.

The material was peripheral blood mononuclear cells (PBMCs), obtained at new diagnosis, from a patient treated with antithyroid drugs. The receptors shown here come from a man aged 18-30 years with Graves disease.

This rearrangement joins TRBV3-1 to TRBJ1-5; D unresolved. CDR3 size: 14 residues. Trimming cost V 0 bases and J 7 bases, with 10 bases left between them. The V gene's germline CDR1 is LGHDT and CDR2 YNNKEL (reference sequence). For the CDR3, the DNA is TGTGCCAGCAGCCAAGATTCGACGGGACAGCCCCAGCATTTT. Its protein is CASSQDSTGQPQHF. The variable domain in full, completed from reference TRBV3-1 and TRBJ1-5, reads DTAVSQTPKYLVTQMGNDKSIKCEQNLGHDTMYWYKQDSKKFLKIMFSYNNKELIINETVPNRFSPKSPDKAHLNLHINSLELGDSAVYFCASSQDSTGQPQHFGDGTRLSIL.

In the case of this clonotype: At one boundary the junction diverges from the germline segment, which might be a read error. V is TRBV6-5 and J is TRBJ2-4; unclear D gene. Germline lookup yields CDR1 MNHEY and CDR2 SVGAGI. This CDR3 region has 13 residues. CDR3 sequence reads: CTSSYRGLLALYF. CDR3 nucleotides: TGTACCAGCAGTTACCGAGGATTATTAGCCCTGTACTTC.

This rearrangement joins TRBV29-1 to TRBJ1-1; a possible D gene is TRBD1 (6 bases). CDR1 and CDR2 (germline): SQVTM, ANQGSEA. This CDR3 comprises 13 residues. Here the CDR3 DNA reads TGCAGGGCAGGCGGGGGGCAGAACACTGAAGCTTTCTTT. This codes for CRAGGGQNTEAFF.

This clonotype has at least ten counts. The CDR3 is CASSLASGTYNEQFF. The CDR3 DNA reads as TGCGCCAGCAGCTTGGCGTCAGGTACCTACAATGAGCAGTTCTTC. This chain uses TRBV5-1 with TRBJ2-1; D unresolved. Germline CDR1 is SGHRS and CDR2 is YFSETQ. Trimming stripped 0 bases from V and 2 bases from J, with 9 bases between. This CDR3 contains 15 residues.

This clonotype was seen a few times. This CDR3 reads CAWSHLGDNEQFF. CDR3 DNA sequence: TGTGCCTGGAGTCACTTGGGGGACAATGAGCAGTTCTTC. This rearrangement joins TRBV30 to TRBJ2-1, with D perhaps being TRBD1 or TRBD2 (5 bases each). The CDR3 runs to 13 residues. CDR1 is GTSNPN and CDR2 is SVGIG in the germline V gene (reference sequence). Trimming shortened V by 2 bases and J by 5 bases, and 10 bases separated the two germline ends.

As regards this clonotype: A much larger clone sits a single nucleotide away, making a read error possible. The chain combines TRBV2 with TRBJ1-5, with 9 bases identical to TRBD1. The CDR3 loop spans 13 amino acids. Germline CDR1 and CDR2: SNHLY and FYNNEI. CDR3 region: CASWDRVNQPQRF. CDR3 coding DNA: TGTGCCAGCTGGGACAGGGTCAATCAGCCCCAGCGTTTT.

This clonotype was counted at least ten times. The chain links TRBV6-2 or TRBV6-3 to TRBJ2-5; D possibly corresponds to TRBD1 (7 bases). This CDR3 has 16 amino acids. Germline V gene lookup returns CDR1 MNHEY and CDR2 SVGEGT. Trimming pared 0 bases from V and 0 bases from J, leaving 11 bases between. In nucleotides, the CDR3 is TGTGCCAGCAGTTACTCGGCGGGACAGTACCAAGAGACCCAGTACTTC. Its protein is CASSYSAGQYQETQYF.

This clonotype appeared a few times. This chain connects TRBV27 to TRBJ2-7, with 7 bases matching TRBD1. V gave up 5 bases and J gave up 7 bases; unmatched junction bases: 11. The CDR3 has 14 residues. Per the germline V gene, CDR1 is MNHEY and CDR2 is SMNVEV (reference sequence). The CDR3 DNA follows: TGTGCCAGCAGTAGGGCAGGGGGTAGGGGAGAGCAGTACTTC. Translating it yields CASSRAGGRGEQYF.

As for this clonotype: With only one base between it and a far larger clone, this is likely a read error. CDR3 region: CASSLGEGNEQYF. The CDR3 nucleotides read TGTGCCAGCAGTTTGGGGGAGGGGAATGAGCAGTACTTC. The V gene is TRBV6-9, the J gene TRBJ2-7; TRBD2 matches 7 bases. CDR1 is MNHGY, CDR2 SVAAGI, per germline. The CDR3 sequence is 13 residues long. Trimming took 4 bases from V and 7 from J; bases not matched to a gene: 7.

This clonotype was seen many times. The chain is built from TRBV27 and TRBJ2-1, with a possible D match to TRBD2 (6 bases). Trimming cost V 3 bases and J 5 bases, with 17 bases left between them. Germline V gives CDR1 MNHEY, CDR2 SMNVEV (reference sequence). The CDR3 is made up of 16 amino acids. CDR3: CASSLQPGGLNNEQFF. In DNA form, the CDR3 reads TGTGCCAGCAGTTTGCAACCCGGGGGTCTTAACAATGAGCAGTTCTTC.

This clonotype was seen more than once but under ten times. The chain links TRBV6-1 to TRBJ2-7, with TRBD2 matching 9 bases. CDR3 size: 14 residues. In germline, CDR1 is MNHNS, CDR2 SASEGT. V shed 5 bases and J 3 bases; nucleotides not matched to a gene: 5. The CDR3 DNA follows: TGTGCCAGCAGTACGACTAGCGGCAACTACGAGCAGTACTTC. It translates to CASSTTSGNYEQYF.

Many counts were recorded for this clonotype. The CDR3 spells CASSFLAAEVGPGELFF. The CDR3, as DNA: TGTGCCAGCAGCTTTTTAGCGGCCGAAGTAGGGCCCGGGGAGCTGTTTTTT. This chain joins TRBV7-6 and TRBJ2-2; D perhaps matches TRBD2 (6 bases). The CDR3 consists of 17 residues. Trimming stripped 3 bases from V and 6 bases from J, with 20 bases between. Per the germline V gene, CDR1 is SGHVS and CDR2 is FNYEAQ.

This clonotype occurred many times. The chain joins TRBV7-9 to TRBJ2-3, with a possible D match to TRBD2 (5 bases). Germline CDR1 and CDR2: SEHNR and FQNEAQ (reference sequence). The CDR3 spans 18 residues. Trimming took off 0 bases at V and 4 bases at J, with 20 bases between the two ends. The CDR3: CASSLAHRKGRISDTQYF. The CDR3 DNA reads TGTGCCAGCAGCTTAGCGCATCGTAAAGGGAGAATTTCAGATACGCAGTATTTT.

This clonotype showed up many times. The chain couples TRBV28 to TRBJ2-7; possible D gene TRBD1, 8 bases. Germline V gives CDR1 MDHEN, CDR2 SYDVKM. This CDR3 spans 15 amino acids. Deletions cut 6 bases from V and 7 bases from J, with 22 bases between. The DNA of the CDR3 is TGTGCCAGCAGCGTCGTACAGGGGGGGGCCGGGGAGCAGTACTTC. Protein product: CASSVVQGGAGEQYF.

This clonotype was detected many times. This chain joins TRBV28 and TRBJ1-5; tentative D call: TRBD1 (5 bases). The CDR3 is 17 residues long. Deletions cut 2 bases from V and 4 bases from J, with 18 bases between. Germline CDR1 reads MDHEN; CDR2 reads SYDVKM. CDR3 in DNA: TGTGCCAGCAGTTTAGGTATCGGACGAGGGACTAATCAGCCCCAGCATTTT. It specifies CASSLGIGRGTNQPQHF.

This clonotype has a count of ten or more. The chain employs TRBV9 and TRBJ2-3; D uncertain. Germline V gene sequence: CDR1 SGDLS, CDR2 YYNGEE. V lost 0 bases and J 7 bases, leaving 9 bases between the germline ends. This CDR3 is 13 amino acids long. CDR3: CASSVDQQYTQYF. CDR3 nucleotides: TGTGCCAGCAGCGTAGATCAGCAGTATACGCAGTATTTT.

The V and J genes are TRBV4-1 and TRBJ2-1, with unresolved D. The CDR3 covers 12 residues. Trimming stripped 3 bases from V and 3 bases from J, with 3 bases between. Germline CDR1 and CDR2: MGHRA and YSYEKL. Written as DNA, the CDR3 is TGCGCCAGCAGCCATGTCTACAATGAGCAGTTCTTC. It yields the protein CASSHVYNEQFF.

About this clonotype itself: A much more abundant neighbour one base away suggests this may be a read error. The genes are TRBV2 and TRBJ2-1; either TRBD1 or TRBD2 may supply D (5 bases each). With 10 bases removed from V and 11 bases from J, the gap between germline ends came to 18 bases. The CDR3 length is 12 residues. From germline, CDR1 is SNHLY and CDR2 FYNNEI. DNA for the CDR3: TGTGCCACCAAGAACTCGAGGGGTAAGCAGTTCTTC. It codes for CATKNSRGKQFF.

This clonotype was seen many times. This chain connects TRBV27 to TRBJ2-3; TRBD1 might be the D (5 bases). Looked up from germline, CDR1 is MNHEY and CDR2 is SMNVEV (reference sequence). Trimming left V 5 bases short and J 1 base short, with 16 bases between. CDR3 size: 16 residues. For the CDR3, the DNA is TGTGCCAGCAGTCCGACCTTAGGGGTTCGCACAGATACGCAGTATTTT. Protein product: CASSPTLGVRTDTQYF.